This T cell receptor (beta chain) was documented in a study of OX40 agonist ivuxolimab in advanced cancers. The overall study: The dose-escalation cohort was about 83% male, with a mean age of about 60 years, ranging about 23 to 90.

The length of the CDR3 is 14 residues. Trimming shortened V by 1 base and J by 2 bases, and 8 bases separated the two germline ends. Germline V gene sequence: CDR1 KGHSH, CDR2 LQKENI. Profiling relied on immunoSEQ multiplex PCR, and the TCRdb table lists in-frame clones only, not all of them. The table lists 60,000 to 80,000 clones, 84% of them singletons. Samples were taken at baseline and on day 1 of cycles 4 and 7. The chain couples TRBV18 to TRBJ2-5; unclear D gene. This TCR was sampled from an adult with an advanced solid tumor such as melanoma, head and neck, liver or kidney cancer. The sample here was CD4+ or CD8+ T cells sorted from blood, taken in a trial of the OX40 agonist ivuxolimab. The CDR3 is CASSPQHRQETQYF. DNA for the CDR3: TGTGCCAGCTCACCACAGCACAGACAAGAGACCCAGTACTTC.